The rows below give T cell receptor beta chains drawn from one sample of a study of T-cell reconstitution after alpha-beta-depleted transplantation in children. TCRdb analysed the PCR reads with MiXCR anew, one entry per CDR3 protein. The sample includes 530,000 or so distinct CDR3 sequences, around 27% seen only once; the top ten take around a third. Source: PBMCs, taken before TCRalphabeta/CD19-depleted stem cell transplant. All receptors come from a boy less than two years old with Wiskott-Aldrich syndrome, due to receive a stem cell transplant. The CDR3 runs from the conserved cysteine through the conserved F or W.

J gene | V gene | CDR3 protein
TRBJ2-7 | TRBV13 | CASSLSQGHEQYF
TRBJ1-2 | TRBV7-6 | CASSLAGDLGYTF
TRBJ2-3 | TRBV10-3 | CAITRTLAGEGTDTQYF
TRBJ1-6 | TRBV27 | CASSGRQPGSPLHF
TRBJ2-7 | TRBV20-1 | CSAYYARGAGGNEQYF
TRBJ2-1 | TRBV12-3/TRBV12-4 | CASSFRVSVYNEQFF
TRBJ2-2 | TRBV11-2 | CASSLRRSNTGELFF
TRBJ1-5 | TRBV6-1 | CASSEQPRNQPQHF
TRBJ2-7 | TRBV5-1 | CASSLQGHGRGYEQYF
TRBJ2-5 | TRBV7-7 | CASSLAREETQYF
TRBJ2-3 | TRBV12-3/TRBV12-4 | CASSPWPLGEGSTQYF
TRBJ2-5 | TRBV24-1 | CATSDLTEAQYF
TRBJ2-1 | TRBV7-3 | CASSRGQGISEQFF
TRBJ2-3 | TRBV7-7 | CASSFSRFDTQYF
TRBJ2-1 | TRBV19 | CASHSGSSYNEQFF
TRBJ2-5 | TRBV20-1 | CSARDFGRYQETQYF
TRBJ1-6 | TRBV21-1 | CASSKDRVVGHPYNSPLHF
TRBJ2-1 | TRBV12-3/TRBV12-4 | CASSYGPANEQFF
TRBJ2-5 | TRBV5-8 | CASSPNDRGRETQYF
TRBJ2-7 | TRBV5-1 | CASSPDYFYEQYF
TRBJ2-7 | TRBV20-1 | CSASGRTSYEQYF
TRBJ1-4 | TRBV7-2 | CASSLAGTGFRKLFF
TRBJ2-3 | TRBV20-1 | CSATWSTDTQYF
TRBJ2-5 | TRBV10-3 | CAISGTSAQETQYF
TRBJ2-5 | TRBV5-6 | CASSFGSRGRMRETQYF
TRBJ2-5 | TRBV4-2 | CASSQDELGETQYF
TRBJ2-1 | TRBV11-2 | CASSPYLAGGYNEQFF
TRBJ1-5 | TRBV20-1 | CSASPAGGLGNQPQHF
TRBJ1-1 | TRBV5-8 | CASSLGRRTEAFF
TRBJ2-2 | TRBV19 | CASSIQRVNTGELFF
TRBJ2-3 | TRBV4-1 | CASSQPGLAVLWDTQYF
TRBJ2-1 | TRBV7-6 | CASSLEAENTYNEQFF
TRBJ2-3 | TRBV6-5 | CASSYSRPGEGGTDTQYF
TRBJ2-1 | TRBV20-1 | CSARGGLAKRTYNEQFF
TRBJ2-1 | TRBV4-1 | CASSQDEAFEQFF
TRBJ2-2 | TRBV12-3/TRBV12-4 | CASSGRNSNTGELFF
TRBJ1-2 | TRBV2 | CASSEARAFYGYTF
TRBJ1-1 | TRBV6-6 | CASSNLRDTEAFF
TRBJ2-5 | TRBV11-2 | CASSLLNRGETEYF
TRBJ2-3 | TRBV7-2 | CASSSRLAGSSTDTQYF
TRBJ2-1 | TRBV28 | CAIHDRGLFNEQFF
TRBJ2-3 | TRBV10-3 | CAIRRGTSGTDTQYF